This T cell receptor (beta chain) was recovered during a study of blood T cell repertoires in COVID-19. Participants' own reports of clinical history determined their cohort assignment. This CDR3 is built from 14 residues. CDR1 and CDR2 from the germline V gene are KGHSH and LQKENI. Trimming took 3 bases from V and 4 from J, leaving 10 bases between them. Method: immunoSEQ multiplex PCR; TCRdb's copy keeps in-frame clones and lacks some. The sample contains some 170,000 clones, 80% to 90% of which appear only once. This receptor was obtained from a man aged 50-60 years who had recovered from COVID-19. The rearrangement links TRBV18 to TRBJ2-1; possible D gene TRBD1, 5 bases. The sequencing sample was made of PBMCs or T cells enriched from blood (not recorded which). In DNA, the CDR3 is TGTGCCAGCTCACCGGGGCAGCAGTACAATGAGCAGTTCTTC. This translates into CASSPGQQYNEQFF. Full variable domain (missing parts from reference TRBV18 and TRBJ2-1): NAGVMQNPRHLVRRRGQEARLRCSPMKGHSHVYWYRQLPEEGLKFMVYLQKENIIDESGMPKERFSAEFPKEGPSILRIQQVVRGDSAAYFCASSPGQQYNEQFFGPGTRLTVL.